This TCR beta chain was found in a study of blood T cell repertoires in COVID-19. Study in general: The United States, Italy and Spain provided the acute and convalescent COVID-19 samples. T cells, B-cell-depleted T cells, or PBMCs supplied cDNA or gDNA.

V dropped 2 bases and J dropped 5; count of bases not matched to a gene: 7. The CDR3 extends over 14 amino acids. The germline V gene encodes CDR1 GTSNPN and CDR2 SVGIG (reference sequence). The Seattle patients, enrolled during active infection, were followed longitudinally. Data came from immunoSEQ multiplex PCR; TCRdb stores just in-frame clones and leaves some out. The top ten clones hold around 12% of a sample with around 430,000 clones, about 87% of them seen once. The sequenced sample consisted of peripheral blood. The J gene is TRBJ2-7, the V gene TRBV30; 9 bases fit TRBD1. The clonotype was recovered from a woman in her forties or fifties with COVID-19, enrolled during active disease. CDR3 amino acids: CAWSLGQGIHEQYF. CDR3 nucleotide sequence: TGTGCCTGGAGTCTCGGACAGGGGATCCACGAGCAGTACTTC.